This TCR beta chain originates from a study of CD8 T cells in Susac syndrome. Of note for this clonotype: Its antigen is currently unknown.

General study findings and limits: The CD4+ T cell repertoires in Susac syndrome were not clonally expanded.

From blood CD8+ and CD4+ T cells, the TCR beta chain was sequenced. TEMRA cells were FACS-enriched and CD8+ and CD4+ T cells negatively isolated. The CDR3 contains 19 residues. The V and J ends lost 4 bases and 3 bases respectively, with 28 bases between them. The RNA, about 0.5 to 1 ug, was put through reverse transcription using random hexamers. TCRdb recomputed calls from the immunoSEQ multiplex PCR reads with MiXCR, one row per CDR3 protein. The table has about 180,000 distinct CDR3 sequences, 90% to 95% seen once. V is TRBV5-3 and J is TRBJ1-2; D may be TRBD1 (5 bases). TRBV5-3 is annotated as an ORF whose role is uncertain. The origin of this receptor is a human donor with Susac syndrome. The sample taken for sequencing was CD4+ T cells from PBMCs. The CDR3 DNA follows: TGTGCCAGAAGCCCCCCGGGACCGGACACAATCCCTAGAGACTATGGCTACACCTTC. Its protein product is CARSPPGPDTIPRDYGYTF.